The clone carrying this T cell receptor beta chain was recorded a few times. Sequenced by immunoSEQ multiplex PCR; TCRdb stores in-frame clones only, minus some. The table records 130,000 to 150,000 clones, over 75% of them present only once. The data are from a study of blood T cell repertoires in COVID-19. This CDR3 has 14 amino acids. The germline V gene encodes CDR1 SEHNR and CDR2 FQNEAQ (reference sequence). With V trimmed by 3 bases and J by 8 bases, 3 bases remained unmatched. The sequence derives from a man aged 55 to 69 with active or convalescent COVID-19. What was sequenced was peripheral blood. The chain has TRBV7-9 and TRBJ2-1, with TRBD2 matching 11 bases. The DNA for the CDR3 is TGTGCCAGCAGCTTTCTAGCGGGAGGCGATGAGCAGTTCTTC. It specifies CASSFLAGGDEQFF.